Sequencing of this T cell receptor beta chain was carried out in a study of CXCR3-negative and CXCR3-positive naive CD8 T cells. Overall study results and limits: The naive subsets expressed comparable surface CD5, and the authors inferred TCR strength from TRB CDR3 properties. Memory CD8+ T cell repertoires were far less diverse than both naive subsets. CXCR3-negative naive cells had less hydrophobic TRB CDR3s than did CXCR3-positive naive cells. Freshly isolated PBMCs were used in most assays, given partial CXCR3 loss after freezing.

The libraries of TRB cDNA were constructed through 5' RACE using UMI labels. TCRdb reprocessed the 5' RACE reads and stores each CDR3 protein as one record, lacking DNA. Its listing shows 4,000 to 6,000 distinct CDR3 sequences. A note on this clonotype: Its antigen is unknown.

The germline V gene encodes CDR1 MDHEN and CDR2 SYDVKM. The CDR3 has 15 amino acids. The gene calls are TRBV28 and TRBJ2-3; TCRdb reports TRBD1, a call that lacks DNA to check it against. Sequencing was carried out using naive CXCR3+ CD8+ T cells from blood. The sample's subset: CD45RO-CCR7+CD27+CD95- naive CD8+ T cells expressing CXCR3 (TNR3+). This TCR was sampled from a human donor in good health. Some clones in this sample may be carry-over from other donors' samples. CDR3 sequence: CASRGGTGETYTQYF.